These T cell receptor beta chains were read from a single sample in a study of T cells in Graves' hyperthyroidism and ophthalmopathy. From the multiplex PCR reads, TCRdb called clonotypes with MiXCR, one entry per CDR3 protein. The top ten hold approximately 4.2% of the sample, which has 550,000 to 700,000 distinct CDR3 sequences, roughly 15% seen once. Sequenced sample: blood. The source is a woman aged 40 to 50 with Graves' ophthalmopathy. Both conserved end residues are part of each CDR3. The D gene is left open where the match is weak.

.	TRBV7-9	TRBJ2-5	CASSPQAAGTYQETQYF
.	TRBV10-2	TRBJ2-7	CASSESPGSAGEQYF
TRBD1	TRBV12-3/TRBV12-4	TRBJ1-2	CASTTTGGTYGYTF
TRBD1	TRBV12-3/TRBV12-4	TRBJ2-7	CASRDRQGARYEQYF
.	TRBV25-1	TRBJ1-2	CASSVEIYGYTF
.	TRBV9	TRBJ2-7	CASSASSLAREQYF
TRBD1	TRBV6-1	TRBJ1-2	CASRDRGYGYTF
.	TRBV11-2	TRBJ2-7	CASSFYGEPGEQYF
.	TRBV11-2	TRBJ2-3	CASTSRSTDTQYF
.	TRBV6-5	TRBJ1-1	CASRSESTEAFF
.	TRBV20-1	TRBJ1-6	CSAIGGWSPLHF
.	TRBV30	TRBJ2-7	CAWSVSIGEQYF
TRBD2	TRBV13	TRBJ2-7	CASSQTGTSGAYEQYF
.	TRBV29-1	TRBJ1-1	CSVAAANTEAFF
TRBD1	TRBV20-1	TRBJ1-5	CSARAMGGQGHF
.	TRBV7-6	TRBJ1-1	CASSKLTADLNTEAFF
.	TRBV28	TRBJ2-7	CASSFLEAAHYEQYF
.	TRBV12-3/TRBV12-4	TRBJ1-2	CASSLRTLYNYGYTF
.	TRBV6-2/TRBV6-3	TRBJ1-1	CASSYGAGPPQF
.	TRBV4-3	TRBJ1-2	CASSQARGSLGYTF
.	TRBV11-2	TRBJ1-3	CASSLFWDIKSGNTIYF
TRBD1	TRBV12-3/TRBV12-4	TRBJ1-1	CASSSDGTGGVTEAFF
.	TRBV5-1	TRBJ1-6	CASSLEGQSHSPLHF
.	TRBV7-8	TRBJ2-7	CASSETTGNYEQYF
.	TRBV6-5	TRBJ1-1	CASGSRGRTEAFF
.	TRBV27	TRBJ1-1	CASSLYAGAEAFF
.	TRBV11-1	TRBJ1-1	CASSLRRTANTEAFF
TRBD2	TRBV20-1	TRBJ2-7	CSAQIRGGLYEQYF
.	TRBV7-2	TRBJ2-7	CASSWTPRGHYEQYF